The clone carrying this T cell receptor (beta chain) is a singleton in its sample. Its antigen is still unknown. The data are from a study of T cell responses to AZD1222 COVID-19 vaccine. Study findings and constraints: Spike-specific TCR breadth and depth were elevated following two AZD1222 doses. Spike was spanned by vaccine-associated CD4 TCRs, with dominance at 160-218 and 743-854.

Produced via immunoSEQ multiplex PCR; TCRdb's table is partial and in-frame only. Of roughly 180,000 clones in the sample, roughly 91% are singletons; the top ten hold 0.8% to 1.3%. The V segment lost 0 bases and the J segment 7 bases; nucleotides outside the gene matches: 5. Germline V lookup: CDR1 GTSNPN, CDR2 SVGIG (reference sequence). The CDR3 spans 14 residues. The chain links TRBV30 to TRBJ1-4; 7 nucleotides agree with TRBD1. The sample consisted of peripheral blood, taken 28 days after the second dose of the MenACWY control vaccine. This receptor was obtained from an adult who received the MenACWY meningococcal vaccine as a control. The CDR3, as DNA: TGTGCCTGGAGTGTAAAAGCAGGGGGTGAAAAACTGTTTTTT. It is translated as CAWSVKAGGEKLFF.